This TCR beta chain was captured in a study of tumor-infiltrating lymphocytes in primary liver carcinoma. As for the study in general: The patients, men and women alike, were aged 30 to 69 years. Findings and limits, study-wide: The study found a significantly higher top-250-clone fraction in tumors than in blood (p = 0.039).

Total RNA amounting to around 450 ng was the source from which TCR beta cDNA was made with a constant-region primer. Each TCR beta library was derived from three nested multiplex PCR rounds that employed slightly modified ARM-PCR. The first two PCR rounds used TRBV1-TRBV30 primers with a Cbeta primer, approximately 10 cycles each. TCRdb fed the multiplex PCR reads into MiXCR, producing one record per CDR3 protein. Of roughly 180,000 distinct CDR3 sequences in the sample, approximately 60% were seen once. This clonotype was found once. Its matching antigen is unknown. The CDR3 length is 16 residues. The ends lost 6 bases at V and 8 bases at J; junction bases unmatched: 19. Germline CDR1 and CDR2: MNHEY and SVGAGI. Blood RNA originated from unsorted whole blood, with germline DNA additionally extracted. Preoperatively, four milliliters of peripheral blood were collected.

The rearrangement uses TRBV6-5 and TRBJ2-7, with 7 bases fitting TRBD2. The sequenced sample was peripheral blood. This clonotype was obtained from a man in his forties or fifties with primary liver carcinoma and hepatitis B virus infection. The CDR3 DNA reads as TGTGCCAGCAGCACAGAAAGGACGCGGGGGTTGGGGAAGCAGTACTTC. Amino acids: CASSTERTRGLGKQYF.